This T cell receptor beta chain was captured by sequencing in a study of blood T cell repertoires in COVID-19. V dropped 3 bases and J dropped 7 bases, with 19 bases sitting between them. The germline gives CDR1 LNHDA, CDR2 SQIVND (reference sequence). The CDR3 consists of 16 residues. The assay was immunoSEQ multiplex PCR, and TCRdb's table has in-frame clones only and misses some. The data hold over 55,000 clones, with 88% observed a single time. Sequencing input: peripheral blood. The sequence was obtained from a human donor in a cohort sampled during active COVID-19. The rearrangement joins TRBV19 to TRBJ1-5; D possibly corresponds to TRBD1 (5 bases). The CDR3 reads CASSIGGGRGRQPQHF. The CDR3 DNA is TGTGCCAGTAGTATCGGGGGAGGGCGGGGACGCCAGCCCCAGCATTTT.